The 18 T cell receptor beta chains given below trace back to one sample, sequenced in a study of cytomegalovirus exposure and HLA in healthy donors. The PCR made use of 60 Vbeta and 13 Jbeta primers. Profiled with immunoSEQ multiplex PCR; TCRdb holds only in-frame clones, not every one. The table records tens of thousands of clones, 86% of them present only once. The specimen was PBMCs. These receptors were collected from a woman between 35 and 50 years old in good health and CMV-seropositive.

V usage is TRBV19 and J usage is TRBJ2-4, with 8 bases lining up with TRBD2. Germline values: CDR1 LNHDA, CDR2 SQIVND (reference sequence). Trimming cost V 6 bases and J 8 bases; bases outside gene matches: 15. The CDR3 extends over 16 amino acids. CDR3 in amino acids: CASSPRGGRERDIQYF. The DNA for the CDR3 is TGTGCCAGTAGCCCTCGGGGGGGCCGGGAAAGAGACATTCAGTACTTC.

The gene calls are TRBV5-1 and TRBJ2-5; D gene unclear. The J call is doubtful: the DNA matches TRBJ2-7 better. Germline CDR1 and CDR2: SGHRS and YFSETQ. The CDR3 is 12 amino acids. CDR3 bases: TGCGCCAGCAGCTTCCTGGGCTACGAGCAGTACTTC. This sequence encodes CASSFLGYEQYF.

The CDR3 DNA reads TGTGCCAGCAGATCCGGACGGGGGACCTACGAGCAGTACTTC. This encodes CASRSGRGTYEQYF. The chain recombines TRBV6-5 with TRBJ2-7, with D perhaps TRBD2 (6 bases). Trimming cost V 6 bases and J 2 bases, with 14 bases left between them. This CDR3 has 14 amino acids. From germline, CDR1 is MNHEY and CDR2 SVGAGI.

The chain carries TRBV10-3 and TRBJ1-2; TRBD1 is a possible D gene (6 bases). This CDR3 has 16 amino acids. The germline CDR1 and CDR2 sequences are ENHRY and SYGVKD. V lost 3 bases and J 0 bases, leaving 14 bases between the germline ends. The CDR3 is CAISERRTDTNYGYTF. For the CDR3, the DNA is TGTGCCATCAGTGAAAGGAGGACAGATACTAACTATGGCTACACCTTC.

The gene calls are TRBV7-2 and TRBJ1-6; D unresolved. This CDR3 has 15 residues. Trimming left V 2 bases short and J 17 bases short, with 22 bases between. CDR1 is SGHTA, CDR2 FQGNSA, per germline. The CDR3 coding sequence is TGTGCCAGCAGCTTATCCCTTTTCTCGCGCGAGGAGGTCCACTTT. Its translation is CASSLSLFSREEVHF.

The V and J genes are TRBV5-6 and TRBJ1-5; 7 bases line up with TRBD1. The junction had 3 bases not matched to a gene; V was cut back by 1 base and J by 2 bases. The length of the CDR3 is 15 residues. Germline CDR1 and CDR2: SGHDT and YYEEEE. The CDR3 bases are TGTGCCAGCAGCTTGAATGACAGGGGCAATCAGCCCCAGCATTTT. Amino acids: CASSLNDRGNQPQHF.

This chain links TRBV19 with TRBJ2-3; tentative D call: TRBD2 (5 bases). Per the germline V gene, CDR1 is LNHDA and CDR2 is SQIVND (reference sequence). Trimming took 7 bases from V and 3 from J, leaving 8 bases between them. CDR3 size: 12 residues. The CDR3 DNA is TGTGCCAGTAATCGGGGTACAGATACGCAGTATTTT. It encodes CASNRGTDTQYF.

The count of this clone is one. The chain carries TRBV28 and TRBJ2-1; 9 bases line up with TRBD2. Per germline, CDR1 MDHEN and CDR2 SYDVKM. This CDR3 comprises 15 residues. The J segment lost 6 bases and the V segment lost 3 bases, leaving 6 bases of the junction unmatched. CDR3 DNA sequence: TGTGCCAGCAGTTTCGCGGGGGGGCCGAGCAATGAGCAGTTCTTC. This sequence encodes CASSFAGGPSNEQFF.

The chain is built from TRBV29-1 and TRBJ1-5; possible D gene TRBD1, 6 bases. CDR1 is SQVTM, CDR2 ANQGSEA, per germline. This CDR3 has 16 residues. The V and J ends lost 8 bases and 5 bases respectively, with 25 bases between them. The CDR3: CSPPGVGQPADQPQHF. For the CDR3, the DNA is TGCAGCCCCCCCGGGGTAGGACAGCCAGCAGATCAGCCCCAGCATTTT.

This chain joins TRBV19 and TRBJ1-1; 7 bases map to TRBD1. Germline CDR1 LNHDA, CDR2 SQIVND (reference sequence). V dropped 9 bases and J dropped 5; count of bases not matched to a gene: 15. This CDR3 spans 15 amino acids. CDR3 residues: CASRWGTGADTEAFF. DNA of the CDR3: TGTGCCAGCAGGTGGGGTACAGGGGCGGATACTGAAGCTTTCTTT.

The sample holds one count of this clone. The CDR3 nucleotides read TGCGCCAGCAGGGGTCGAGCGGGGATCGCGAACACCGGGGAGCTGTTTTTT. Protein product: CASRGRAGIANTGELFF. The chain links TRBV4-1 to TRBJ2-2; 7 nucleotides match TRBD2. CDR3 size: 17 residues. Germline CDR1 is MGHRA and CDR2 is YSYEKL. V shed 6 bases, J shed 0 bases, and the junction held 10 bases outside the gene matches.

This clone was found once. The chain joins TRBV2 to TRBJ1-3; 9 nucleotides match TRBD1. This CDR3 comprises 15 residues. From germline, CDR1 is SNHLY and CDR2 FYNNEI. Germline trimming cut 6 bases from V and 7 bases from J; bases unmatched to any gene: 10. The CDR3 sequence is CASRDRGGLWNTIYF. In DNA, the CDR3 is TGTGCCAGCAGGGACAGGGGAGGACTCTGGAACACCATATATTTT.

This CDR3 reads CASSSTGYYGYTF. The CDR3 nucleotides are TGTGCCAGCAGTTCGACTGGGTACTATGGCTACACCTTC. The chain employs TRBV6-5 and TRBJ1-2; D is unresolved. Germline CDR1 reads MNHEY; CDR2 reads SVGAGI. The CDR3 has 13 amino acids. V dropped 4 bases and J dropped 3 bases, with 9 bases sitting between them.

The rearrangement joins TRBV11-2 to TRBJ2-3, with 8 bases identical to TRBD2. The CDR3 is 14 residues long. The germline V gene has CDR1 SGHAT and CDR2 FQNNGV. J was trimmed by 5 bases and V by 4 bases; bases with no gene match: 5. CDR3: CASSSGGGGDTQYF. The CDR3, as DNA: TGTGCCAGCAGCTCCGGGGGGGGTGGAGATACGCAGTATTTT.

The chain uses TRBV5-4 and TRBJ2-7; no clear D gene. The ends were cut back, 2 bases at V and 3 bases at J, with 9 bases in the middle. The CDR3 runs to 13 residues. CDR1 SGHNT and CDR2 YYREEE come from the germline V gene (reference sequence). CDR3 bases: TGTGCCAGCAGCTTAAACAGCTTCTACGAGCAGTACTTC. Translation gives CASSLNSFYEQYF. Drawing the rest from reference TRBV5-4 and TRBJ2-7, the complete variable domain is ETGVTQSPTHLIKTRGQQVTLRCSSQSGHNTVSWYQQALGQGPQFIFQYYREEENGRGNFPPRFSGLQFPNYSSELNVNALELDDSALYLCASSLNSFYEQYFGPGTRLTVT.

The V gene is TRBV4-2, the J gene TRBJ2-3, with 7 bases fitting TRBD2. Germline CDR1 is LGHNA and CDR2 is YNFKEQ. V shed 4 bases and J 0 bases; nucleotides not matched to a gene: 4. The CDR3 covers 15 residues. The CDR3: CASSRGAGSTDTQYF. The DNA of the CDR3 is TGTGCCAGCAGCCGAGGAGCGGGAAGCACAGATACGCAGTATTTT.

The chain employs TRBV6-6 and TRBJ2-7, with TRBD1 matching 10 bases. Germline values: CDR1 MNHNY, CDR2 SVGAGI (reference sequence). V shed 2 bases and J 4 bases; nucleotides not matched to a gene: 5. The CDR3 spans 15 residues. CDR3: CASSYPGQGIYEQYF. Written as DNA, the CDR3 is TGTGCCAGCAGTTACCCGGGACAGGGGATTTACGAGCAGTACTTC.

The rearrangement uses TRBV5-4 and TRBJ2-2; unclear D gene. There are 12 residues in the CDR3. In germline, CDR1 is SGHNT, CDR2 YYREEE (reference sequence). V was trimmed by 2 bases and J by 7 bases, leaving 6 bases between them. CDR3 sequence (DNA): TGTGCCAGCAGCTTATCGGGCGGGGAGCTGTTTTTT. Protein product: CASSLSGGELFF.